Presented here are 5 T cell receptor beta chains from one specimen sequenced in a study of control samples from healthy donors and cancer patients. Method: immunoSEQ multiplex PCR; TCRdb's copy keeps in-frame clones and lacks some. The table lists around 53,000 clones, roughly 90% of them singletons. Sequenced input: PBMCs. The origin of the receptors is a man aged 55 to 69 with head and neck cancer.

The chain links TRBV7-9 to TRBJ2-6; 7 bases map to TRBD2. Germline V gives CDR1 SEHNR, CDR2 FQNEAQ (reference sequence). There are 19 residues in the CDR3. J lost 2 bases, V lost 1 base, and 11 bases had no gene match. This CDR3 is CASSLGLAGRVAGANVLTF. The CDR3 DNA is TGTGCCAGCAGCTTAGGATTAGCGGGTAGAGTTGCTGGGGCCAACGTCCTGACTTTC.

The rearrangement uses TRBV28 and TRBJ1-2; D not certain. The CDR3 is made up of 11 amino acids. The germline V gene encodes CDR1 MDHEN and CDR2 SYDVKM. The V end lost 2 bases, the J end lost 4 bases, and 2 bases lay between the germline ends. The CDR3 bases are TGTGCCAGCAGTTTAAGCTATGGCTACACCTTC. Amino acids: CASSLSYGYTF.

CDR3 DNA sequence: TGCGCCAGCAGCCCGGGACAGCGAACCTACGAGCAGTACTTC. It encodes CASSPGQRTYEQYF. The genes are TRBV5-1 and TRBJ2-7, with 7 positions matching TRBD1. J gave up 2 bases and V 4 bases, and 6 bases lay outside the gene matches. The V gene's germline CDR1 is SGHRS and CDR2 YFSETQ. The CDR3 length is 14 residues.

This clone occurred once. The V gene is TRBV5-1, the J gene TRBJ2-3; no reliable D call. The germline V and J ends were trimmed by 0 bases and 0 bases, with 8 bases remaining between them. The CDR3 sequence is 15 residues long. Per the germline V gene, CDR1 is SGHRS and CDR2 is YFSETQ. CDR3 coding DNA: TGCGCCAGCAGCTTGGTAGGCGTCAGCACAGATACGCAGTATTTT. It translates to CASSLVGVSTDTQYF.

V usage is TRBV27 and J usage is TRBJ2-7, with 10 bases lining up with TRBD2. Trimming cost V 8 bases and J 4 bases; bases outside gene matches: 8. The CDR3 runs 14 residues. Per the germline V gene, CDR1 is MNHEY and CDR2 is SMNVEV (reference sequence). CDR3 sequence reads: CASRSGRAGYEQYF. In DNA form, the CDR3 reads TGTGCCAGCCGAAGCGGGAGGGCCGGGTACGAGCAGTACTTC.